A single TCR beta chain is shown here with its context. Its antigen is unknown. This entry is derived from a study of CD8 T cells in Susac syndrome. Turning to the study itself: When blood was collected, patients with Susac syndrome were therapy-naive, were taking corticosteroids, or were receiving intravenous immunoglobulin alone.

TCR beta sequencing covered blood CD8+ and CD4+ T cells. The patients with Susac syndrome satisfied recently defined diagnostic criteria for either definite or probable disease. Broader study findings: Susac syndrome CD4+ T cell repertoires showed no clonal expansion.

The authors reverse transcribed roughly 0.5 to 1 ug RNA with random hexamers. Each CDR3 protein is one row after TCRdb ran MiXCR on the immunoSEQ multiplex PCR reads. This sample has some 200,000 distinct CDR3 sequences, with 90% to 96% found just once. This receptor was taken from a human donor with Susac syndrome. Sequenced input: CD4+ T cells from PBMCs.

For the CDR3, the DNA is TGTGCCAGCAGTTTTAAAGGCGGCACTGAAGCTTTCTTT. Its protein is CASSFKGGTEAFF. The V and J genes are TRBV12-3 or TRBV12-4 and TRBJ1-1; D uncertain. The V end lost 3 bases, the J end lost 4 bases, and 9 bases lay between the germline ends. This CDR3 spans 13 amino acids.